These 9 T cell receptor beta chains were sequenced from one sample in a study of read filtering for tumor transcriptome and immune sequencing. The library was built from roughly 400 ng RNA with molecular barcoded adaptors for alpha/delta and beta/gamma chains. TCRdb ran MiXCR on the reads and lists one entry per CDR3 protein. In the table there are around 130,000 distinct CDR3 sequences, 10% to 15% of which are singletons. Sequenced sample: a population of CD138-negative cells sorted from bone marrow. These receptors all stem from a donor at least 40 years old with multiple myeloma.

Many counts were recorded for this clonotype. The chain has TRBV20-1 and TRBJ1-1; D may be TRBD1 (6 bases). CDR1 DFQATT and CDR2 SNEGSKA come from the germline V gene (reference sequence). This CDR3 is 13 amino acids long. V lost 0 bases and J lost 3, with 8 bases in between. DNA of the CDR3: TGCAGTGCTAGAGAGGGGGCCGACACTGAAGCTTTCTTT. The encoded protein is CSAREGADTEAFF.

This clonotype was observed a handful of times. The chain recombines TRBV20-1 with TRBJ1-2, with a tentative D call TRBD1 (6 bases). CDR1 and CDR2 (germline): DFQATT, SNEGSKA (reference sequence). The CDR3 covers 15 residues. V dropped 0 bases and J dropped 2 bases, with 13 bases sitting between them. The CDR3, as DNA: TGCAGTGCTAGAGAGGGGGCGGGAATAAACTATGGCTACACCTTC. Encoded protein: CSAREGAGINYGYTF.

This clonotype has at least ten counts. The gene calls are TRBV2 and TRBJ1-1; weak D call: TRBD1 (6 bases). The CDR3 has 12 residues. With 8 bases removed from V and 6 bases from J, the gap between germline ends came to 13 bases. Germline V gene data show CDR1 as SNHLY and CDR2 as FYNNEI. CDR3 loop: CASATGLAEAFF. Written as DNA, the CDR3 is TGTGCCAGCGCCACAGGGCTCGCTGAAGCTTTCTTT.

The chain combines TRBV5-4 with TRBJ1-3; TRBD1 might be the D (6 bases). The germline V gene encodes CDR1 SGHNT and CDR2 YYREEE (reference sequence). V dropped 3 bases and J dropped 0 bases, with 13 bases sitting between them. This CDR3 has 16 amino acids. As DNA, the CDR3 is TGTGCCAGCAGCTACTCCGGGACAACCTCTGGAAACACCATATATTTT. Residues: CASSYSGTTSGNTIYF.

This clonotype has at least ten counts. This sequence joins TRBV5-1 and TRBJ2-1; D is possibly TRBD1 (5 bases). The CDR3 consists of 14 residues. With 2 bases removed from V and 7 bases from J, the gap between germline ends came to 13 bases. CDR1 and CDR2 (germline): SGHRS, YFSETQ. This chain's CDR3 is CASSFRQIRNEQFF. The CDR3 DNA is TGCGCCAGCAGCTTCCGACAGATAAGGAATGAGCAGTTCTTC.

Concerning this clonotype: This could be a read error, since a much larger clone is one nucleotide away. The rearrangement links TRBV20-1 to TRBJ1-2, with D perhaps TRBD1 (5 bases). Germline loops: CDR1 DFQATT, CDR2 SNEGSKA (reference sequence). This CDR3 spans 12 amino acids. The DNA of the CDR3 is TGCAGTGCTAGTCAGGGAAGCTATGGCCACACCTTC. Residues: CSASQGSYGHTF.

This clonotype has a count of ten or more. In DNA form, the CDR3 reads TGTGCCAGCAGCGTAGAACTAGCGGGAGGATCGAACACCGGGGAGCTGTTTTTT. This translates into CASSVELAGGSNTGELFF. The chain joins TRBV9 to TRBJ2-2; 12 nucleotides align to TRBD2. The CDR3 spans 18 residues. V lost 0 bases to trimming and J lost 0 bases; unmatched junction nucleotides: 3. Germline CDR1 reads SGDLS; CDR2 reads YYNGEE.

This clonotype was recorded a few times. A much larger clone differs by one base, so this may be a read error. This chain connects TRBV11-2 to TRBJ2-2; D might be TRBD1 (6 bases). This CDR3 spans 15 amino acids. Looked up from germline, CDR1 is SGHAT and CDR2 is FQNNGV. CDR3 sequence: CASGLRQGIPGELFF. CDR3 DNA sequence: TGTGCCAGCGGCTTAAGGCAGGGGATTCCCGGGGAGCTGTTTTTT.

V is TRBV20-1 and J is TRBJ2-5, with D maybe TRBD2 (5 bases). V was shortened by 3 bases and J by 2 bases, with 7 bases between the two germline ends. CDR1 is DFQATT, CDR2 SNEGSKA, per germline (reference sequence). There are 12 residues in the CDR3. The CDR3 reads CSASPGQETQYF. The CDR3 DNA reads as TGCAGTGCTAGCCCGGGACAAGAGACCCAGTACTTC.